The 9 T cell receptor beta chains given below trace back to one sample, sequenced in a study of molecular identifiers for immune sequencing clone quantification. TCRdb itself ran the PCR reads through MiXCR, one entry per CDR3 protein. Among under 350,000 distinct CDR3 sequences listed, 24% were seen once. The sequencing input was naive CD8+ T cells from blood, with Jurkat cell RNA spiked in. Described subset: FACS-sorted CD8+CD4-CCR7+CD45RA+ naive T cells. The origin of the receptors is a human donor in good health. Some libraries in this study had Jurkat cell RNA spiked in.

About this clonotype itself: The conserved phenylalanine or tryptophan normally closing the CDR3 is absent here, so this likely arose from a read error. The chain is built from TRBV29-1 and TRBJ1-2, with D uncertain. Looked up from germline, CDR1 is SQVTM and CDR2 is ANQGSEA. This CDR3 spans 13 amino acids. V was shortened by 5 bases and J by 4 bases, with 14 bases between the two germline ends. CDR3 in amino acids: CSVRRQAGYGYTL. The CDR3 DNA is TGCAGCGTTCGGAGGCAGGCCGGCTATGGCTACACCCTC.

This clonotype occurred many times. This chain links TRBV20-1 with TRBJ2-2; TRBD1 matches 7 bases. The V and J ends lost 0 bases and 1 base, in that order; junction bases with no gene match: 2. The germline gives CDR1 DFQATT, CDR2 SNEGSKA (reference sequence). The CDR3 spans 15 residues. CDR3 nucleotide sequence: TGCAGTGCTAGAGAAAGGGGGCTGAACACCGGGGAGCTGTTTTTT. It codes for CSARERGLNTGELFF.

This clonotype was picked up a small number of times. The chain uses TRBV5-6 and TRBJ1-1, with no clear D. Between the trimmed V and J ends, which lost 0 bases and 0 bases, there was a span of 9 bases. This CDR3 comprises 15 residues. The V gene's germline CDR1 is SGHDT and CDR2 YYEEEE. DNA for the CDR3: TGTGCCAGCAGCTTGGGCGGCCGGATGAACACTGAAGCTTTCTTT. This gives the protein CASSLGGRMNTEAFF.

Note on this clonotype: One junction end disagrees with the germline gene, perhaps due to a read error. The chain recombines TRBV29-1 with TRBJ2-5, with a tentative D call TRBD1 (5 bases). CDR1 and CDR2 (germline): SQVTM, ANQGSEA. The CDR3 loop spans 12 amino acids. The CDR3 spells CSVELGQETLYF. For the CDR3, the DNA is TGCAGCGTTGAATTGGGGCAAGAGACCCTGTACTTC.

This clonotype was detected a few times. This chain joins TRBV7-6 and TRBJ2-3; TRBD1 is a possible D gene (6 bases). CDR1 is SGHVS, CDR2 FNYEAQ, per germline. This CDR3 has 16 residues. V shed 5 bases and J shed 0 bases, with 15 bases lying between them. The chain's CDR3 is CASSPRPGDSTDTQYF. CDR3 coding DNA: TGTGCCAGCAGCCCTCGTCCAGGGGATAGCACAGATACGCAGTATTTT.

The rearrangement links TRBV30 to TRBJ2-1, with 10 bases aligning to TRBD2. With V trimmed by 5 bases and J by 8 bases, 9 bases remained unmatched. CDR3 length: 14 amino acids. Germline assignment: CDR1 GTSNPN and CDR2 SVGIG (reference sequence). CDR3 sequence (DNA): TGTGCCTGGTGGAAAGCGGGGGGGCTTGATGAGCAGTTCTTC. As protein: CAWWKAGGLDEQFF.

This clonotype appeared a few times. The chain employs TRBV4-1 and TRBJ2-1; D remains unclear. The germline V gene has CDR1 MGHRA and CDR2 YSYEKL. Trimming stripped 1 base from V and 8 bases from J, with 9 bases between. This CDR3 has 13 residues. CDR3 sequence: CASSQGAADEQFF. For the CDR3, the DNA is TGCGCCAGCAGCCAAGGGGCTGCCGATGAGCAGTTCTTC.

To note about this clonotype: A much larger clone differs by one base, so this may be a read error. This chain connects TRBV19 to TRBJ2-3; TRBD1 agrees at 9 bases. The CDR3 is 14 amino acids. In germline, CDR1 is LNHDA, CDR2 SQIVND (reference sequence). With V trimmed by 10 bases and J by 3 bases, 8 bases remained unmatched. CDR3 loop: CAIWDDRGTDTQYF. The CDR3 nucleotides are TGTGCCATATGGGACGACAGGGGGACAGATACGCAGTATTTT.

This clonotype was detected a few times. A junction boundary mismatches the germline segment, possibly from a read error. The CDR3 DNA reads as TGTGCCAGCAGCTTAGTGCCAGTTGTGGGAGCCGGGGAGCTGCTTTTT. It translates to CASSLVPVVGAGELLF. The V call is TRBV7-2, the J call TRBJ2-2; weak D call: TRBD2 (5 bases). Germline assignment: CDR1 SGHTA and CDR2 FQGNSA. The CDR3 runs to 16 residues.